Listed below are T cell receptor beta chains from one sample, sequenced in a study of patients and donors after allogeneic stem cell transplantation. TCRdb reprocessed the RT-PCR reads via MiXCR and lists one record per CDR3 protein. The table shows about 200,000 distinct CDR3 sequences, with 41% occurring only once. Sequences were obtained from blood, either unsorted or a sorted T cell fraction (not recorded which). These receptors all stem from a human donor who was either an allogeneic HSCT recipient or a stem cell or donor lymphocyte infusion donor (not recorded which). It is not recorded whose cells these are; they may come from a transplant donor. The CDR3 runs from the conserved cysteine through the conserved F or W. D genes are given only for firm matches. The size entry is marked missing in some rows and otherwise reads once, few, many or a size class.

d_gene,v_gene,j_gene,abundance,CDR3aa,CDR3nt
.,TRBV3-1,TRBJ1-1,.,CASRNKQGVSEAFF,TGTGCCAGCAGGAATAAACAGGGCGTAAGTGAAGCTTTCTTT
TRBD1,TRBV7-2,TRBJ1-1,.,CASSLAGTGREAFF,TGTGCCAGCAGCTTAGCGGGGACAGGACGTGAAGCTTTCTTT
.,TRBV20-1,TRBJ1-1,.,CSARDLGVGPEAFF,TGCAGTGCTAGAGACCTAGGGGTTGGCCCTGAAGCTTTCTTT
TRBD2,TRBV13,TRBJ2-1,.,CASSLVAGERNEQFF,TGTGCCAGCAGCTTAGTGGCGGGAGAGCGGAATGAGCAGTTCTTC
TRBD1,TRBV3-1,TRBJ2-3,.,CASSLDRGRADTQYF,TGTGCCAGCAGCCTTGACAGGGGTCGGGCAGATACGCAGTATTTT
TRBD2,TRBV4-3,TRBJ2-1,once,CASSQEGLATEQFF,TGCGCCAGCAGCCAAGAGGGACTAGCTACAGAGCAGTTCTTC
TRBD2,TRBV14,TRBJ2-5,.,CASSQVGGLETQYF,TGTGCCAGCAGCCAAGTCGGGGGGTTAGAGACCCAGTACTTC
.,TRBV9,TRBJ1-6,.,CASSDLSDIYNSPLHF,TGTGCCAGCAGCGACCTATCTGACATTTATAATTCACCCCTCCACTTT
TRBD2,TRBV28,TRBJ2-7,many,CASSSNRGGGMYEQYF,TGTGCCAGCAGTTCCAACCGGGGGGGAGGGATGTACGAGCAGTACTTC
.,TRBV5-8,TRBJ2-7,.,CASSLRYEQYF,TGTGCCAGCAGCTTAAGGTACGAGCAGTACTTC
.,TRBV5-1,TRBJ2-3,few,CASSLDGTTTDTQYF,TGCGCCAGCAGCTTGGACGGGACAACTACAGATACGCAGTATTTT
.,TRBV14,TRBJ2-1,.,CASSQAVGLGYNEQFF,TGTGCCAGCAGCCAAGCGGTGGGGCTCGGCTACAATGAGCAGTTCTTC
TRBD2,TRBV20-1,TRBJ2-2,.,CSATGTRLGTGELFF,TGCAGTGCAACAGGGACTAGATTAGGCACCGGGGAGCTGTTTTTT
.,TRBV29-1,TRBJ1-1,few,CSVELGGLNTEAFF,TGCAGCGTTGAACTCGGGGGCCTTAACACTGAAGCTTTCTTT
TRBD2,TRBV30,TRBJ2-1,many,CARAGRNNEQFF,TGTGCCAGAGCGGGGAGAAACAATGAGCAGTTCTTC